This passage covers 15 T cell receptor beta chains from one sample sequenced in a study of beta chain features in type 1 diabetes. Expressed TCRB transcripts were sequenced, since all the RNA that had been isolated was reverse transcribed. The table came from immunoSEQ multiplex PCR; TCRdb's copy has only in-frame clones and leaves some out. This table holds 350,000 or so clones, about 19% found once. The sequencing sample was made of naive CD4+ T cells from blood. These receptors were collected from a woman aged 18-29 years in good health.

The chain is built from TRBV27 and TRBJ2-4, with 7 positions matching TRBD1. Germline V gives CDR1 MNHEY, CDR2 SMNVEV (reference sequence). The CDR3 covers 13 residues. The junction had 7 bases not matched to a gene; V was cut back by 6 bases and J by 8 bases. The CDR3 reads CASRGTVQDIQYF. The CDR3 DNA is TGTGCCAGCAGGGGGACAGTTCAAGACATTCAGTACTTC.

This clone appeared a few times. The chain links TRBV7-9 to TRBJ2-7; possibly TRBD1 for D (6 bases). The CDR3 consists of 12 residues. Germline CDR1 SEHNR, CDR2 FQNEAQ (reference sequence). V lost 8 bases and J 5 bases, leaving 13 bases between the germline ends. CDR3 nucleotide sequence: TGTGCCAGCCGACAGGCCAGCGACGAGCAGTACTTC. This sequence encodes CASRQASDEQYF.

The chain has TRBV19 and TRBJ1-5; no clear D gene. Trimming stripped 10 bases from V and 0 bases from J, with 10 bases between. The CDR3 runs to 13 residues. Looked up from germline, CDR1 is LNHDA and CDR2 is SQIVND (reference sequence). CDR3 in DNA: TGTGCCACCTCAGTTGATAGCAATCAGCCCCAGCATTTT. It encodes CATSVDSNQPQHF.

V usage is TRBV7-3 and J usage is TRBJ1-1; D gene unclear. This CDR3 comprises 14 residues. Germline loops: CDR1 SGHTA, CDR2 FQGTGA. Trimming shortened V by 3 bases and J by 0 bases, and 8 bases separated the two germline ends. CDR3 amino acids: CASSLVGMNTEAFF. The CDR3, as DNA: TGTGCCAGCAGCTTGGTGGGCATGAACACTGAAGCTTTCTTT.

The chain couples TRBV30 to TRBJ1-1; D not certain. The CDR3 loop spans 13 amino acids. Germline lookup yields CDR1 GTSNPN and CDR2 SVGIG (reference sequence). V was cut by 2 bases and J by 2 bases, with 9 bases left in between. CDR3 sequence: CAWSPDFNTEAFF. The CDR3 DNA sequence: TGTGCCTGGAGTCCAGACTTTAACACTGAAGCTTTCTTT.

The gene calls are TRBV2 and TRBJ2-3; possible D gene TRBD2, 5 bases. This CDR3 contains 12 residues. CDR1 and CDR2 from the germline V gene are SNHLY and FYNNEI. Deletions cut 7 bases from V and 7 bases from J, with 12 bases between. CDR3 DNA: TGTGCCAGCACCACACGGGGAAATACGCAGTATTTT. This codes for CASTTRGNTQYF.

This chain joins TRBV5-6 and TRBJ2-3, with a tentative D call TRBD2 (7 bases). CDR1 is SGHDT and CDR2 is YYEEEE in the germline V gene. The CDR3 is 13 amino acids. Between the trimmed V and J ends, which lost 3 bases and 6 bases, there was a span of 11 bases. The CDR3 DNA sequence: TGTGCCAGCAGCTCGAGGGGGGGCGATACGCAGTATTTT. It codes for CASSSRGGDTQYF.

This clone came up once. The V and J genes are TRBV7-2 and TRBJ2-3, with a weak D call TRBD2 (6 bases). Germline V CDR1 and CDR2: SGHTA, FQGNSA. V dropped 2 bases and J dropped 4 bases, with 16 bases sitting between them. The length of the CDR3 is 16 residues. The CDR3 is CASSLQVLTGADTQYF. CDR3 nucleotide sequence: TGTGCCAGCAGCTTACAGGTCCTTACGGGGGCAGATACGCAGTATTTT.

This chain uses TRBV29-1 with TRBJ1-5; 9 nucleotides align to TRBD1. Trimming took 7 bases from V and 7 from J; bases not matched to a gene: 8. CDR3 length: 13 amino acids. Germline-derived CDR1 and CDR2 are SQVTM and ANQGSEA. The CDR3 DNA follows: TGCAGCGCTACAGGGGGCGCGAGCCAGCCCCAGCATTTT. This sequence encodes CSATGGASQPQHF.

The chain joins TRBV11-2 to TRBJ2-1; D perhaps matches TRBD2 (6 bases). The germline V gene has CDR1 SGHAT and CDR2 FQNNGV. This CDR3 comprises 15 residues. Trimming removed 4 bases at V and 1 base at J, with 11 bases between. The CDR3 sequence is CASSWTAGSYNEQFF. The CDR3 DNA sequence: TGTGCCAGCAGCTGGACGGCGGGGTCCTACAATGAGCAGTTCTTC.

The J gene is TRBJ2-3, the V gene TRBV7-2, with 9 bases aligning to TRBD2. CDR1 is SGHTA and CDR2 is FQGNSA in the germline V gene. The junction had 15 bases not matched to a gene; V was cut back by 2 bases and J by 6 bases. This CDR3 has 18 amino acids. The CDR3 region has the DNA TGTGCCAGCAGCTTAAGGGGCGGTTTGGCGGGAGGGCTTGATACGCAGTATTTT. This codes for CASSLRGGLAGGLDTQYF.

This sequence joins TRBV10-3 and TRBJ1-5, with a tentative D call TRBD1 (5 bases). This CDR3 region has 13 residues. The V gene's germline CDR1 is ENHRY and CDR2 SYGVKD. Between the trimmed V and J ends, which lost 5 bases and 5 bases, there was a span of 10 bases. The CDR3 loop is CAISQGLDQPQHF. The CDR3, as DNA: TGTGCCATCAGTCAGGGTCTGGATCAGCCCCAGCATTTT.

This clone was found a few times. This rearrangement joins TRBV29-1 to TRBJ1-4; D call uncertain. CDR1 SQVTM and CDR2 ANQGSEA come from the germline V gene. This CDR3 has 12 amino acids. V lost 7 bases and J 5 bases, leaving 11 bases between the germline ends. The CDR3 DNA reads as TGCAGCGCCACAGAGCTAAATGAAAAACTGTTTTTT. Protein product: CSATELNEKLFF.

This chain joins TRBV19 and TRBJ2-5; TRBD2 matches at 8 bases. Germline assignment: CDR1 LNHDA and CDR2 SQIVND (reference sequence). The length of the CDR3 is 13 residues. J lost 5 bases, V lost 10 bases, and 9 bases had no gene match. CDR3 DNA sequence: TGTGCCACTGAGACGGGGGGGCGCGAGACCCAGTACTTC. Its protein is CATETGGRETQYF.

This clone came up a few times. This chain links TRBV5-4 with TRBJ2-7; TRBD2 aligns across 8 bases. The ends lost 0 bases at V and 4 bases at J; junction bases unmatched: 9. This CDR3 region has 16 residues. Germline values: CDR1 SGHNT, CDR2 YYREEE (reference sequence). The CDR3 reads CASSLARASGSYEQYF. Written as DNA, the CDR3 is TGTGCCAGCAGCTTGGCCAGGGCTAGCGGGTCATACGAGCAGTACTTC.